This section outlines one TCR beta chain sequence together with its context. Its antigen remains unknown. The junction departs from germline at one end; a sequencing error may be responsible. This sample is part of a study of tumor-infiltrating lymphocytes in primary liver carcinoma. Study conclusions and caveats: Blood's top-250-clone fraction was significantly lower than that of tumors (p = 0.039). Tumor-adjacent and tumor-blood pairs overlapped less than tumor region pairs did.

The germline CDR1 and CDR2 sequences are SGHNT and YENEEA. The CDR3 sequence is 13 residues long. Priming with a constant-region primer yielded TCR beta cDNA from about 540 ng total RNA. A slightly modified ARM-PCR protocol with three nested multiplex PCR rounds produced these TCR beta libraries. The two initial PCR rounds, about 9 cycles each, used TRBV1-TRBV30 forward and C-beta reverse primers. TCRdb analysed the multiplex PCR reads with MiXCR anew, one entry per CDR3 protein. The sample gives fewer than 110,000 distinct CDR3 sequences, about 63% of which show up once; 10% to 15% is in the top ten. Starting material for RNA and DNA co-extraction consisted of roughly 19-34 mg of unsorted bulk tissue. The study enrolled treatment-naive patients with chronic HBV infection.

J is TRBJ1-1 and V is TRBV11-3; D call uncertain. The sequenced sample was liver tumor tissue from sampling region 2. As to subset: tumor region T2, inferior pole. The clonotype comes from a woman aged 55 to 70 with primary liver carcinoma and hepatitis B virus infection. The CDR3 spells CARSTRGDTEAFF. DNA for the CDR3: TGTGCCAGGAGCACTCGAGGAGACACTGAGGCTTTCTTT.